Given below is one T cell receptor (beta chain) in context. Some clones are missing from TCRdb's copy, which holds only in-frame ones; the method was immunoSEQ multiplex PCR. This sample has tens of thousands of clones, with over 75% found just once. The data were obtained in a study of OX40 agonist ivuxolimab in advanced cancers. Study information: At just under 85% male, the cohort had a mean age of 60 years, ranging from 23 to 79.

V shed 5 bases, J shed 2 bases, and the junction held 6 bases outside the gene matches. CDR1 and CDR2 from the germline V gene are SGHVS and FQNEAQ. The CDR3 has 15 amino acids. The sequence was obtained from an adult with an advanced solid tumor such as melanoma, head and neck, liver or kidney cancer. The chain uses TRBV7-8 and TRBJ2-1, with TRBD2 identical over 7 bases. Sequencing was performed on CD4+ or CD8+ T cells sorted from blood, taken in a trial of the OX40 agonist ivuxolimab. CDR3 sequence reads: CASSLSSGTYNEQFF. For the CDR3, the DNA is TGTGCCAGCAGCCTATCAAGCGGGACCTACAATGAGCAGTTCTTC.